This is a list of T cell receptor beta chains from one sample in a study of T-cell reconstitution after alpha-beta-depleted transplantation in children. TCRdb recomputed calls from the PCR reads with MiXCR, one row per CDR3 protein. This sample has 350,000 to 400,000 distinct CDR3 sequences; roughly 15% occur once, and the top ten carry around 4.5%. This material consisted of PBMCs, taken from the stem cell graft. These receptors all stem from a human donor who donated a stem cell graft to a child with Fanconi anemia. Each CDR3 is given with its conserved first and last residue. A D gene is named only where the DNA matches it firmly.

TRBJ1-2,14,TRBV20-1,TRBD1,CSARDSGQGFGYTF
TRBJ1-1,13,TRBV29-1,NA,CSASAGPNTEAFF
TRBJ1-1,13,TRBV12-3/TRBV12-4,TRBD1,CASSRTGGTEAFF
TRBJ2-3,15,TRBV5-1,NA,CASLLGQSRTDTQYF
TRBJ1-1,16,TRBV19,NA,CASSPQRRIMNTEAFF
TRBJ1-2,17,TRBV6-1,TRBD1,CASSPRGGGAGGGGYTF
TRBJ1-2,14,TRBV7-2,NA,CASSLDAGWSGYTF
TRBJ1-4,15,TRBV5-1,NA,CASSRTADSGEKLFF
TRBJ2-2,18,TRBV4-2,TRBD2,CASSQDASGGTNTGELFF
TRBJ2-5,10,TRBV20-1,NA,CSAIQETQYF
TRBJ2-4,16,TRBV19,TRBD2,CASSIGGLAGKNIQYF
TRBJ1-1,14,TRBV5-1,TRBD1,CASSPRQGGDEAFF
TRBJ2-3,15,TRBV5-1,TRBD1,CASSFGTGLGDTQYF
TRBJ1-1,13,TRBV5-5,NA,CASRWDLNTEAFF
TRBJ2-1,14,TRBV20-1,NA,CSARGLAASNEQFF
TRBJ2-7,11,TRBV27,TRBD1,CASSNGTGVNF
TRBJ1-1,14,TRBV29-1,NA,CSVFTGPLNTEAFF
TRBJ1-2,12,TRBV12-3/TRBV12-4,NA,CASSFPGTGYTF
TRBJ1-3,17,TRBV6-1,NA,CASSEAHLGSAGNTIYF
TRBJ1-1,15,TRBV7-2,NA,CASSYGGGMLTEAFF
TRBJ2-3,13,TRBV24-1,NA,CATSDGTKDTQYF
TRBJ2-5,15,TRBV9,NA,CASSVGLLGSETQYF
TRBJ2-2,12,TRBV29-1,NA,CSVARATGELFF
TRBJ2-2,14,TRBV2,NA,CASSELGGTGELFF
TRBJ1-1,11,TRBV29-1,NA,CAVTRAFEAFF
TRBJ2-2,13,TRBV12-3/TRBV12-4,NA,CASSVANTGELFF
TRBJ2-7,16,TRBV3-1,TRBD1,CASSQSSNRGLREQYF
TRBJ2-7,17,TRBV18,NA,CASSPVATGSKPYEQYF
TRBJ2-1,17,TRBV3-1,TRBD1,CASSQWTGTGGLNEQFF